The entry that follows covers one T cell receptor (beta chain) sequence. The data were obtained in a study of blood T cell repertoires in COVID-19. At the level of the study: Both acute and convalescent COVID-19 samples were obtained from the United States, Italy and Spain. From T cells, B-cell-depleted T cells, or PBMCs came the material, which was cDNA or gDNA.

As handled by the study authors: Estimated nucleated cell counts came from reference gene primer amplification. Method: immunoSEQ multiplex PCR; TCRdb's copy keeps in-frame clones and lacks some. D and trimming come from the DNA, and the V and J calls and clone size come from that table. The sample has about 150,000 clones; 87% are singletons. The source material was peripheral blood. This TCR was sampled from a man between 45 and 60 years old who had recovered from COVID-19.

The CDR3 is CASSRLDRELFF. DNA of the CDR3: TGTGCCAGCAGTCGCCTCGACAGGGAGCTGTTTTTT. V and J are TRBV12-3 or TRBV12-4 and TRBJ2-2; no clear D. V lost 5 bases, J lost 9 bases, and 10 bases lay in between. CDR3 length equals 12 residues.